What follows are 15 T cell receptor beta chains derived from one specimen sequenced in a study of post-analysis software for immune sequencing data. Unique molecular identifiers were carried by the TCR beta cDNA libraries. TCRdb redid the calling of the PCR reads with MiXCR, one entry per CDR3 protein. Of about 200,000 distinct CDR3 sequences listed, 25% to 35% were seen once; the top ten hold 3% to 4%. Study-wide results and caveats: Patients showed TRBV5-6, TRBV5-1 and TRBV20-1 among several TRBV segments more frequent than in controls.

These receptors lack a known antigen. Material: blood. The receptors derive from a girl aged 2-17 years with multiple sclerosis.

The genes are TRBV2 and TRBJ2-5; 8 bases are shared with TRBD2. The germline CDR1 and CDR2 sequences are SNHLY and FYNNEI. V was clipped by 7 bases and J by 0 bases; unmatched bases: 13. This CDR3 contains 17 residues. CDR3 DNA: TGTGCCAGCACCGCAGGGGTTGGCGGGGGGTACCAAGAGACCCAGTACTTC. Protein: CASTAGVGGGYQETQYF.

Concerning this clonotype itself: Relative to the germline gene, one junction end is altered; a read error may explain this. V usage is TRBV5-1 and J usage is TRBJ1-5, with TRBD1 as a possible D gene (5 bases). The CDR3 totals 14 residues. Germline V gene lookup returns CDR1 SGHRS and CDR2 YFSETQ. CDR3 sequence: CASSIDSGNEPQHF. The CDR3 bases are TGCGCCAGCAGCATTGACAGCGGCAATGAGCCCCAGCATTTT.

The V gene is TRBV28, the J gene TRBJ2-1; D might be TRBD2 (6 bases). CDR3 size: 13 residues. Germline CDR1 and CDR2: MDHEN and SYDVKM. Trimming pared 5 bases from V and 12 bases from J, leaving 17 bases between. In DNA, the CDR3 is TGTGCCAGCAGTACACTAGTGGGGGGTGGGCAGTTCTTC. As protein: CASSTLVGGGQFF.

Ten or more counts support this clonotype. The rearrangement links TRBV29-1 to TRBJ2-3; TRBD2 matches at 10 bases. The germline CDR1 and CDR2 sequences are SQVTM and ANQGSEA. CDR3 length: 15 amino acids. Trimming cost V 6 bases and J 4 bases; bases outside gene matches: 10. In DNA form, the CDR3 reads TGCAGCGTATCGACTAGCGGGCGTAAAGCAGATACGCAGTATTTT. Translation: CSVSTSGRKADTQYF.

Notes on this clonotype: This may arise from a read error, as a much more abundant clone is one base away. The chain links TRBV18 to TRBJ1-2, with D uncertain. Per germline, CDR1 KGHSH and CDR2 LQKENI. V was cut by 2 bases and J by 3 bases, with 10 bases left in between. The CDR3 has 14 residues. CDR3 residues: CASSPTSRDYGYTF. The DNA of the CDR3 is TGTGCCAGCTCACCAACAAGTCGCGACTATGGCTACACCTTC. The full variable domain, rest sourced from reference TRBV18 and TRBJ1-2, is NAGVMQNPRHLVRRRGQEARLRCSPMKGHSHVYWYRQLPEEGLKFMVYLQKENIIDESGMPKERFSAEFPKEGPSILRIQQVVRGDSAAYFCASSPTSRDYGYTFGSGTRLTVV.

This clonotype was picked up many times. CDR3 coding DNA: TGCAGCGTTGAAGACAGGGAGGGCTACGAGCAGTACTTC. Its protein product is CSVEDREGYEQYF. The chain links TRBV29-1 to TRBJ2-7, with 7 bases identical to TRBD2. The CDR3 length is 13 residues. Germline V CDR1 and CDR2: SQVTM, ANQGSEA. J lost 3 bases, V lost 0 bases, and 2 bases had no gene match.

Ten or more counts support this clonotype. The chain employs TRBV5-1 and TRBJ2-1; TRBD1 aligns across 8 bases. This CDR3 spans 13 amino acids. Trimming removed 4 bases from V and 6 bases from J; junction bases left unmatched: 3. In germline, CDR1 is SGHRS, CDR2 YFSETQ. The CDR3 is CASSLGTGNEQFF. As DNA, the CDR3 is TGCGCCAGCAGCCTCGGGACAGGCAATGAGCAGTTCTTC. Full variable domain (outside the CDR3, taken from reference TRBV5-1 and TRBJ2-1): KAGVTQTPRYLIKTRGQQVTLSCSPISGHRSVSWYQQTPGQGLQFLFEYFSETQRNKGNFPGRFSGRQFSNSRSEMNVSTLELGDSALYLCASSLGTGNEQFFGPGTRLTVL.

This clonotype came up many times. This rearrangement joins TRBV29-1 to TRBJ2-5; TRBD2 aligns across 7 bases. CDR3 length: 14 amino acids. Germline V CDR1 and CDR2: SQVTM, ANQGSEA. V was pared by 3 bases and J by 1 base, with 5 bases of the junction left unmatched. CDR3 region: CSVDLLAGQETQYF. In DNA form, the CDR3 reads TGCAGCGTTGACCTGTTAGCGGGCCAAGAGACCCAGTACTTC.

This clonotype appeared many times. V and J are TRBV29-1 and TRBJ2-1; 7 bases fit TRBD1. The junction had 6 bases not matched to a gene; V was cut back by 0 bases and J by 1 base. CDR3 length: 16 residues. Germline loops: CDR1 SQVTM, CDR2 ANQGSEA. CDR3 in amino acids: CSVEEGTGASYNEQFF. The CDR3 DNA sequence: TGCAGCGTTGAAGAGGGTACAGGGGCTTCCTACAATGAGCAGTTCTTC.

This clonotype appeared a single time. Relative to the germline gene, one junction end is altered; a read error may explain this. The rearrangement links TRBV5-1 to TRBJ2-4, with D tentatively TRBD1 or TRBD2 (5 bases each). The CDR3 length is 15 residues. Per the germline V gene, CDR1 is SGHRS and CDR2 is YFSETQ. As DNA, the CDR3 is TGCGCCGGCAGCGGAAGCCAGGGTTCCAAAAACATTCAGTACTTC. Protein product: CAGSGSQGSKNIQYF.

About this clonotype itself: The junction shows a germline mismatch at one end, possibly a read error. CDR3 in amino acids: CSARTGNQETRYF. As DNA, the CDR3 is TGCAGTGCTAGGACAGGGAACCAAGAGACCCGGTACTTC. The rearrangement uses TRBV20-1 and TRBJ2-5; TRBD1 matches 7 bases. Germline loops: CDR1 DFQATT, CDR2 SNEGSKA (reference sequence). The CDR3 is made up of 13 amino acids.

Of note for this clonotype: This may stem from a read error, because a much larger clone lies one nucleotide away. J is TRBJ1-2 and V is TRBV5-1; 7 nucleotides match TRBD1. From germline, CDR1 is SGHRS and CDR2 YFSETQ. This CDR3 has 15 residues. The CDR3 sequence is CASGLYTGADYGYTF. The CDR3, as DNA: TGCGCCAGCGGCTTGTATACAGGGGCCGACTATGGCTACACCTTC.

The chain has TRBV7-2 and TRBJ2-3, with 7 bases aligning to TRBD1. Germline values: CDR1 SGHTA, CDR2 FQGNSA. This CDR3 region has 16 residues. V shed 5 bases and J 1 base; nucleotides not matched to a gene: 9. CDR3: CASSPDRALGTDTQYF. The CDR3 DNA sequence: TGTGCCAGCAGCCCAGACAGGGCCCTTGGCACAGATACGCAGTATTTT.

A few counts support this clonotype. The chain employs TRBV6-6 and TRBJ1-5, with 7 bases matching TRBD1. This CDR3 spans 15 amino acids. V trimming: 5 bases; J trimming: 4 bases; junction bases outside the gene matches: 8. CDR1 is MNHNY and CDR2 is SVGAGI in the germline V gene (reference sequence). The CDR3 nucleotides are TGTGCCAGCAGTCACACAGGGGCGTGGAATCAGCCCCAGCATTTT. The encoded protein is CASSHTGAWNQPQHF.

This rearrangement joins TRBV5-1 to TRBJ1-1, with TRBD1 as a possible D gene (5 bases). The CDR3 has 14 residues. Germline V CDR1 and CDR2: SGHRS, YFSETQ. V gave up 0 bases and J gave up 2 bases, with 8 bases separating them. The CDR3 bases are TGCGCCAGCAGCTTGGGGGACCTCAACACTGAAGCTTTCTTT. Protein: CASSLGDLNTEAFF.